What follows are 29 T cell receptor beta chains derived from one specimen sequenced in a study of T cells expressing NK-cell markers. TCRdb reprocessed the 5' RACE reads and reports one entry per CDR3 protein, with no DNA. Found here are 350,000 to 400,000 distinct CDR3 sequences; the top ten clones hold 9.5% to 12%. The sample taken for sequencing was blood T cells: a sorted CD56 or NKG2C T cell subset, CD4+ or CD8+ T cells, or bulk PBMC T cells (not recorded which). These receptors were taken from a woman in her fifties or sixties in good health.

The chain joins TRBV19 to TRBJ2-2. CDR1 is LNHDA, CDR2 SQIVND, per germline (reference sequence). CDR3 length: 12 amino acids. The CDR3 protein is CASGLGTGELFF. Combining the CDR3 with reference TRBV19 and TRBJ2-2 gives the whole variable domain DGGITQSPKYLFRKEGQNVTLSCEQNLNHDAMYWYRQDPGQGLRLIYYSQIVNDFQKGDIAEGYSVSREKKESFPLTVTSAQKNPTAFYLCASGLGTGELFFGEGSRLTVL.

This chain uses TRBV3-1 with TRBJ2-4; TCRdb returns TRBD2, unconfirmable since there is no DNA. Germline CDR1 and CDR2: LGHDT and YNNKEL (reference sequence). The CDR3 is 13 residues long. CDR3 region: CASSHSGEDIQYF.

The chain employs TRBV12-3 or TRBV12-4 and TRBJ2-7. The CDR3 is made up of 13 amino acids. Here the CDR3 reads CASSTSVNYEQYF.

The J gene is TRBJ2-3, the V gene TRBV20-1; TCRdb gives TRBD1 as the D gene, but with no DNA this cannot be confirmed. Germline CDR1 reads DFQATT; CDR2 reads SNEGSKA (reference sequence). This CDR3 contains 17 residues. The CDR3 protein is CSAAHSPARWGRDTQYF.

The chain employs TRBV29-1 and TRBJ1-4. Germline CDR1 SQVTM, CDR2 ANQGSEA. This CDR3 is 15 amino acids long. This CDR3 is CSVERMGATNEKLFF.

V usage is TRBV7-2 and J usage is TRBJ2-1; TCRdb's assignment of TRBD2 cannot be checked, as there is no DNA. The germline CDR1 and CDR2 sequences are SGHTA and FQGNSA. There are 15 residues in the CDR3. The chain's CDR3 is CASSFIASGNNEQFF.

The chain carries TRBV20-1 and TRBJ1-1; TCRdb proposes TRBD1, but this gene call is untestable without DNA. CDR1 and CDR2 (germline): DFQATT, SNEGSKA (reference sequence). This CDR3 is built from 15 residues. CDR3 protein: CSASPSADRGGQAFF.

This rearrangement joins TRBV5-6 to TRBJ2-1; TCRdb designates TRBD2, a call that cannot be tested without DNA. The CDR3 totals 15 residues. Germline loops: CDR1 SGHDT, CDR2 YYEEEE. CDR3 region: CASSSPGTSDNEQFF.

The rearrangement links TRBV6-5 to TRBJ1-5. Germline assignment: CDR1 MNHEY and CDR2 SVGAGI. The CDR3 totals 17 residues. The CDR3 is CASSQSSGPSPNQPQHF.

By frequency, this clonotype registers medium-sized. The chain is built from TRBV5-5 and TRBJ2-5; TCRdb selects TRBD2, and the lack of DNA leaves this call unchecked. CDR3 length equals 16 residues. Germline CDR1 reads SGHKS; CDR2 reads YYEKEE (reference sequence). The CDR3 is CASSARTSGHQETQYF. Together with reference TRBV5-5 and TRBJ2-5, the CDR3 gives the full variable domain: DAGVTQSPTHLIKTRGQQVTLRCSPISGHKSVSWYQQVLGQGPQFIFQYYEKEERGRGNFPDRFSARQFPNYSSELNVNALLLGDSALYLCASSARTSGHQETQYFGPGTRLLVL.

This chain uses TRBV6-5 with TRBJ2-1; TCRdb lists TRBD2, though no DNA is available to test this call. The CDR3 covers 16 residues. Germline loops: CDR1 MNHEY, CDR2 SVGAGI. The CDR3 loop reads CASSYGTSGRLNEQFF.

The chain has TRBV9 and TRBJ2-1; TCRdb's D call, TRBD1, is unchecked because there is no DNA. The germline gives CDR1 SGDLS, CDR2 YYNGEE. CDR3 length: 15 residues. CDR3 in amino acids: CASKSGAPRYNEQFF.

The J gene is TRBJ2-3, the V gene TRBV6-6; TCRdb lists TRBD1, though no DNA is available to test this call. This CDR3 has 13 amino acids. CDR1 and CDR2 from the germline V gene are MNHNY and SVGAGI (reference sequence). CDR3 residues: CASSSPGGDTQYF.

The chain couples TRBV12-3 or TRBV12-4 to TRBJ1-2. The CDR3 spans 12 residues. Here the CDR3 reads CASGPRVKGYTF.

The J gene is TRBJ2-7, the V gene TRBV20-1. Germline values: CDR1 DFQATT, CDR2 SNEGSKA (reference sequence). The CDR3 contains 14 residues. The CDR3 here is CSARAPLVGYEQYF.

This sequence joins TRBV19 and TRBJ1-2. CDR1 LNHDA and CDR2 SQIVND come from the germline V gene (reference sequence). The CDR3 has 14 amino acids. The CDR3 spells CASSKGTANYGYTF.

The V call is TRBV7-2, the J call TRBJ2-5; TCRdb's assignment of TRBD2 cannot be checked, as there is no DNA. The CDR3 spans 15 residues. In germline, CDR1 is SGHTA, CDR2 FQGNSA. The CDR3 region is CASSAGGAGEETQYF.

The chain couples TRBV29-1 to TRBJ2-5; there is no DNA to check the TCRdb D call of TRBD1. The CDR3 runs to 12 residues. Looked up from germline, CDR1 is SQVTM and CDR2 is ANQGSEA. The CDR3 loop reads CSVKGREETQYF.

The chain recombines TRBV11-3 with TRBJ2-1; TCRdb lists TRBD1, though no DNA is available to test this call. From germline, CDR1 is SGHNT and CDR2 YENEEA. This CDR3 has 13 residues. CDR3 sequence: CASSPDRVAEQFF.

J is TRBJ2-5 and V is TRBV5-1; TCRdb's assignment of TRBD1 cannot be checked, as there is no DNA. The CDR3 is 13 residues long. The V gene's germline CDR1 is SGHRS and CDR2 YFSETQ. This chain's CDR3 is CASSWGTKETQYF.

The rearrangement uses TRBV12-5 and TRBJ1-2; TCRdb selects TRBD1, and the lack of DNA leaves this call unchecked. The CDR3 totals 15 residues. Germline V gene lookup returns CDR1 LGHNT and CDR2 FRNRAP. This CDR3 is CASGLRTGVNYGYTF.

This sequence joins TRBV12-3 or TRBV12-4 and TRBJ2-5. The CDR3 has 12 residues. CDR3 amino acids: CASTFWEETQYF.

The J gene is TRBJ2-2, the V gene TRBV30; TCRdb calls TRBD2, which cannot be checked without DNA. This CDR3 comprises 14 residues. Germline V gene sequence: CDR1 GTSNPN, CDR2 SVGIG (reference sequence). The CDR3 region is CAWSLAGGSGELFF.

The chain combines TRBV6-5 with TRBJ1-2; TCRdb's D call, TRBD1, is unchecked because there is no DNA. Germline V lookup: CDR1 MNHEY, CDR2 SVGAGI. The CDR3 is 16 residues long. The CDR3 loop is CASSSALMAVTPGYTF.

The chain links TRBV7-9 to TRBJ1-1; absent DNA, TCRdb's TRBD1 call cannot be checked. The CDR3 contains 17 residues. CDR1 is SEHNR, CDR2 FQNEAQ, per germline (reference sequence). The CDR3 is CASSLSPRQGINTEAFF.

The V and J genes are TRBV4-1 and TRBJ2-7; the TRBD2 assignment by TCRdb is unverifiable without DNA. Germline V gene lookup returns CDR1 MGHRA and CDR2 YSYEKL. This CDR3 contains 17 residues. The CDR3: CASSHLDLGLAGYEQYF.

This chain joins TRBV20-1 and TRBJ1-2. Germline V CDR1 and CDR2: DFQATT, SNEGSKA (reference sequence). The CDR3 is 16 amino acids. The chain's CDR3 is CSARAIGTAVNYGYTF.

The V gene is TRBV28, the J gene TRBJ1-2; the TCRdb call, TRBD1, lacks DNA for checking. The CDR3 has 15 amino acids. Germline V gene data show CDR1 as MDHEN and CDR2 as SYDVKM. The CDR3 loop is CASSVGTQTYYGYTF.

V and J are TRBV10-3 and TRBJ2-5; without DNA, the TCRdb call of TRBD2 cannot be checked. The CDR3 length is 13 residues. Germline values: CDR1 ENHRY, CDR2 SYGVKD. CDR3 sequence: CATGLAIQETQYF.